This is a list of T cell receptor beta chains from one sample in a study of blood T cell repertoires in COVID-19. The protocol was immunoSEQ multiplex PCR, while the TCRdb copy is restricted to in-frame clones and leaves out a portion. The sample holds some 120,000 clones, 80% seen once. The sequenced material came from peripheral blood. The receptors come from a man between 65 and 85 years old with acute or convalescent COVID-19. The CDR3 runs from the conserved cysteine through the conserved F or W. The order of the fields is clone size, V gene, D gene, J gene, CDR3 DNA, CDR3 protein. The D gene is left open where the match is weak. Rows may omit the clone size; those that give it use once, few, many or a size class.

>.|TRBV19|.|TRBJ1-1
TGTGCCAGTAGTATCGACGGGTACACTGAAGCTTTCTTT
CASSIDGYTEAFF
>.|TRBV5-8|.|TRBJ1-5
TGTGCCAGCAGCCAATCCGGACAGTTTGGCAATCAGCCCCAGCATTTT
CASSQSGQFGNQPQHF
>.|TRBV2|.|TRBJ1-5
TGTGCCAGCACCGATCTGGACAATAGCAATCAGCCCCAGCATTTT
CASTDLDNSNQPQHF
>.|TRBV4-2|TRBD1|TRBJ1-2
TGTGCCAGCAGCCAACCGGACAGGGGTGGCTACACCTTC
CASSQPDRGGYTF
>.|TRBV29-1|TRBD1|TRBJ1-1
TGCAGCGTTGAGGGTGGGCAGGGGGTAGGCACTGAAGCTTTCTTT
CSVEGGQGVGTEAFF
>.|TRBV7-2|TRBD2|TRBJ2-1
TGTGCCAGCAGCCTCTTAGCGGGGGCCCCCTACAATGAGCAGTTCTTC
CASSLLAGAPYNEQFF
>.|TRBV5-1|TRBD2|TRBJ2-5
TGCGCCAGCAGCCCCTCGATTAGCGGGGGGGAGGAGACCCAGTACTTC
CASSPSISGGEETQYF
>few|TRBV11-2|.|TRBJ1-2
TGTGCCAGCAGCTTAGAAAGACTCCCACCTTATGGCTACACCTTC
CASSLERLPPYGYTF
>.|TRBV28|.|TRBJ1-3
TGTGCCAGCAGTTCGGGGGGATCTGGAAACACCATATATTTT
CASSSGGSGNTIYF
>.|TRBV7-2|.|TRBJ1-3
TGTGCCAGCGGAGAGGCCAGCGCTGGAAACACCATATATTTT
CASGEASAGNTIYF
>.|TRBV12-3/TRBV12-4|.|TRBJ2-7
TGTGCCAGCACCAAGGGGGGGGACGAGCAGTACTTC
CASTKGGDEQYF
>once|TRBV4-1|TRBD1|TRBJ1-1
TGCGCCAGCAGGGCCCCGGGACAGGCGGTACTTGGACGTACTGAAGCTTTCTTT
CASRAPGQAVLGRTEAFF
>.|TRBV6-5|TRBD1|TRBJ1-2
TGTGCCAGCAGTTCCAACGACAGGGGGGCTAACTATGGCTACACCTTC
CASSSNDRGANYGYTF
>.|TRBV20-1|.|TRBJ2-7
TGCAGTGCTATGGACAGTTACGAGCAGTACTTC
CSAMDSYEQYF
>.|TRBV5-4|TRBD2|TRBJ2-5
TGTGCCAGCAGCTCTCTGGGACTAGCGGGGGGTAAAGAGACCCAGTACTTC
CASSSLGLAGGKETQYF
>.|TRBV29-1|TRBD1|TRBJ2-7
TGCAGCGTTCAGGGATCGGCGGAGGCAGGGGGCTCCTACGAGCAGTACTTC
CSVQGSAEAGGSYEQYF
>.|TRBV29-1|.|TRBJ1-2
TGCAGCGTCCGGGATCGGGGTCCGGGCGGCTACACCTTC
CSVRDRGPGGYTF